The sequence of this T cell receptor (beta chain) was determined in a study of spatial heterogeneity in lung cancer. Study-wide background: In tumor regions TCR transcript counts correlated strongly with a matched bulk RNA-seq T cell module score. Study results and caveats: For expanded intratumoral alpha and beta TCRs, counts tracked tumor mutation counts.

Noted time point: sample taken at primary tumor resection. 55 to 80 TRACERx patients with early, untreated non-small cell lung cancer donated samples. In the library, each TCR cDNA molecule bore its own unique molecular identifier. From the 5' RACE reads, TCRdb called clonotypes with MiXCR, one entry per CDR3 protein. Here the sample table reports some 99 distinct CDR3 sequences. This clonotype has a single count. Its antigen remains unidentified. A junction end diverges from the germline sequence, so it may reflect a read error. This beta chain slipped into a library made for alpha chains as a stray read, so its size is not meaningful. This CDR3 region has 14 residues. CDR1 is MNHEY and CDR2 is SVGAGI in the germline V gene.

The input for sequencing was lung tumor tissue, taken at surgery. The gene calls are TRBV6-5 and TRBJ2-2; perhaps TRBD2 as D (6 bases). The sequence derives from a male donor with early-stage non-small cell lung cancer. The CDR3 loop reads CASSPGLHTRELFF. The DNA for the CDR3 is TGTGCCAGCAGTCCGGGACTCCACACCAGGGAGCTGTTTTTT.